The subject of this entry is one TCR beta chain. The specificity of this receptor is unknown. Base qualities are not provided; no much larger clone lies one nucleotide away. The immunoSEQ Assay, which relies on bias-controlled multiplex PCR amplification of genomic DNA, was used to profile TCRbeta CDR3 regions. The paper's processing steps were these. The absolute abundance of each unique TCRbeta CDR3 region was quantified after sequences were collapsed and filtered. Two models were used to test differential abundance: a binomial model (Fisher-equivalent) and a beta-binomial model that adds time-dependent variance fitted from healthy donors. Clones with fewer than 5 combined templates were removed, and differential abundance was called for clones with a Benjamini-Hochberg FDR below 0.01. Beta-binomial variance was modeled as a function of total template count across the two samples using the form v = (b*log(k)+a)^2. Sourced from immuneACCESS, this table was stored by TCRdb with only in-frame sequences that have V and J called. A share of the clones is absent; for the studies checked, an unresolved V gene accounts for under half, and the remainder has no known explanation. D and trimming were read from the DNA, whereas the V and J calls and clone size are those reported in that table. This sample is represented by tens of thousands of clones; 65% to 90% of them were singletons. Jointly, the top ten make up around 15% of the sample.

No immune events such as infections were documented for the healthy donors during the collection period. To calibrate time-dependent variance in a beta-binomial model of T-cell clone differential abundance, blood repertoires from healthy donors were used as a training cohort. The training cohort was composed of some ten healthy donors, 3 female and 7 male. An age range of roughly 29 to 65 years, with an average of 43 years, was recorded for the donors. Obtained from a commercial supplier, whole blood was collected from each healthy donor at three time points set about two weeks apart. Genomic DNA was extracted from unsorted whole blood for immunosequencing. The data were obtained in a study of identifying expanded T cells in peripheral blood (dated by TCRdb to the late 2010s). Regarding the research as a whole: Technical replicates were generated by sequencing separate aliquots of the same genomic DNA pool, and four replicates were compared pairwise.

CDR1 MNHEY and CDR2 SVGAGI are derived from the germline V gene. V is clipped by 6 bases and J by 1 base, and the sequence between their germline boundaries is 11 bases long. From the cysteine up to the phenylalanine, the CDR3 has a length of 14 residues. The retained sequence is limited to the CDR3, 42 bases, with the frame set at the first base. The investigation overall reported the following: The beta-binomial model significantly reduced the number of clones called differentially abundant and the false-positive rate across all healthy-donor time intervals. The binomial model flagged 0.9 to 1.5 differentially abundant clones between technical replicates but 15 to 17 over around two weeks and 19 over roughly 4 weeks. For all healthy donors, the variance in clone template counts between approximately two-week samples rose significantly as total template count increased. It was expected by the authors that biological variance in healthy repertoires might increase further over much longer intervals, such as months to years.

Here the chain combines TRBV6-5 and TRBJ2-3; matching of 6 bases hints at TRBD1 as the D gene. Sequenced input: blood. The receptor was derived from a person aged 18-70 years in good health. The encoded CDR3 is CASSKRQGTDTQYF. The DNA sequence reads TGTGCCAGCAGCAAAAGACAGGGCACAGATACGCAGTATTTT.